These 27 T cell receptor beta chains originate from one sample sequenced in a study of tumor-infiltrating lymphocytes in oesophageal squamous cell carcinoma. TCRdb re-analysed the PCR reads in MiXCR, keeping a single row per CDR3 protein. The sample consists of some 16,000 distinct CDR3 sequences, around 43% of them appearing once. Source material: normal esophageal tissue next to the tumor. All receptors come from a female donor with esophageal squamous cell carcinoma.

The gene calls are TRBV7-2 and TRBJ2-2, with D perhaps TRBD1 (6 bases). The CDR3 spans 16 residues. The V end was cut by 5 bases, the J end by 1 base, with 14 bases between. The germline V gene encodes CDR1 SGHTA and CDR2 FQGNSA. The CDR3: CASSITDRENTGELFF. CDR3 bases: TGTGCCAGCAGCATAACGGACAGAGAGAACACCGGGGAGCTGTTTTTT.

Comments on this clonotype: As the CDR3 is not closed by the conserved phenylalanine or tryptophan, this likely results from a read error. No DNA is shown, since the ends of the CDR3 on it are uncertain; the CDR3 is the one TCRdb lists. This chain connects TRBV5-6 to TRBJ2-3; the DNA was not used to check the table's D call, TRBD1. Germline CDR1 reads SGHDT; CDR2 reads YYEEEE. The length of the CDR3 is 17 amino acids, counting both ends. CDR3 amino acids: CASSPGTGKMDEQYFGP.

The V and J genes are TRBV10-3 and TRBJ2-1; D might be TRBD2 (6 bases). TRBJ2-7 explains the end of the DNA better; the J call may be wrong. The CDR3 is 14 residues long. Germline-derived CDR1 and CDR2 are ENHRY and SYGVKD. Written as DNA, the CDR3 is TGTGCCATCCTCGGGACTGAGAAGGGCTACGAGCAGTACTTC. This translates into CAILGTEKGYEQYF.

A word on this clonotype: Just one base apart from a much larger clone, this may be a read error. The genes are TRBV5-4 and TRBJ2-7, with 7 positions matching TRBD2. CDR3 size: 14 residues. Germline loops: CDR1 SGHNT, CDR2 YYREEE (reference sequence). The V segment lost 3 bases and the J segment 7 bases; nucleotides outside the gene matches: 10. Written as DNA, the CDR3 is TGTGCCAGCAGCTCCGGACGGGACTACAATGAGCAGTACTTC. This encodes CASSSGRDYNEQYF.

The chain has TRBV6-5 and TRBJ2-3, with 8 nucleotides matching TRBD2. The tail of the sequence fits TRBJ2-7 better, so the J call may be wrong. This CDR3 is built from 17 residues. CDR1 and CDR2 (germline): MNHEY, SVGAGI. In nucleotides, the CDR3 is TGTGCCAGCAGCCGCCCCCCTAGCGGGTTCTCCTACAATGAGCAGTACTTC. Residues: CASSRPPSGFSYNEQYF.

V and J are TRBV7-6 and TRBJ2-6; D remains ambiguous. The DNA end is more similar to TRBJ2-7, so the J call may be wrong. Germline V gives CDR1 SGHVS, CDR2 FNYEAQ. This CDR3 region has 13 residues. The CDR3 bases are TGTGCCAGCAGCTTAGTTCCGGGCTACGAGCAGTACTTC. It translates to CASSLVPGYEQYF.

This clonotype was found a few times. V usage is TRBV7-8 and J usage is TRBJ1-1, with 7 positions matching TRBD1. Germline loops: CDR1 SGHVS, CDR2 FQNEAQ. The CDR3 loop spans 14 amino acids. Trimming cost V 0 bases and J 10 bases; bases outside gene matches: 8. The CDR3 coding sequence is TGTGCCAGCAGCTTAGCGCTTAGGGGGCGGGGAGCTTTCTTT. Translating gives CASSLALRGRGAFF.

The chain is built from TRBV7-2 and TRBJ2-6, with D unclear. V shed 9 bases and J shed 4 bases, with 7 bases lying between them. The CDR3 is made up of 12 amino acids. Per the germline V gene, CDR1 is SGHTA and CDR2 is FQGNSA. In nucleotides, the CDR3 is TGTGCCAGAACCAGGGGGGCCAACGTCCTGACTTTC. This gives the protein CARTRGANVLTF.

The chain joins TRBV7-6 to TRBJ2-5; 9 nucleotides line up with TRBD1. CDR1 is SGHVS, CDR2 FNYEAQ, per germline. The CDR3 is made up of 12 amino acids. The V and J ends lost 7 bases and 4 bases, in that order; junction bases with no gene match: 1. The CDR3 region has the DNA TGTGCCAGCAAGGACAGGGGAGAGACCCAGTACTTC. It specifies CASKDRGETQYF.

This clonotype was found once. The CDR3 reads CASSLQGKTPRETQYF. The CDR3 coding sequence is TGTGCCAGCAGCTTACAGGGAAAAACCCCCCGAGAGACCCAGTACTTC. The rearrangement uses TRBV11-1 and TRBJ2-5, with TRBD1 as a possible D gene (5 bases). The CDR3 is 16 amino acids. Trimming left V 2 bases short and J 4 bases short, with 17 bases between. Germline V lookup: CDR1 SGHAT, CDR2 FQDESV (reference sequence).

This clonotype was counted many times. The chain uses TRBV7-3 and TRBJ2-2; perhaps D is TRBD1 or TRBD2 (5 bases each). The CDR3 has 14 amino acids. Trimming left V 5 bases short and J 4 bases short, with 11 bases between. Germline V gene data show CDR1 as SGHTA and CDR2 as FQGTGA. In DNA form, the CDR3 reads TGTGCCAGCAGCCGGGACGGCGGCACCGGGGAGCTGTTTTTT. It translates to CASSRDGGTGELFF.

This rearrangement joins TRBV12-3 or TRBV12-4 to TRBJ1-5; D not certain. Trimming took off 3 bases at V and 4 bases at J, with 13 bases between the two ends. The CDR3 sequence is 15 residues long. The chain's CDR3 is CASSFPLVWNQPQHF. CDR3 nucleotide sequence: TGTGCCAGCAGTTTTCCGTTGGTTTGGAATCAGCCCCAGCATTTT.

This chain joins TRBV7-3 and TRBJ2-5; 8 bases line up with TRBD1. V was pared by 0 bases and J by 5 bases, with 5 bases of the junction left unmatched. Looked up from germline, CDR1 is SGHTA and CDR2 is FQGTGA. The CDR3 loop spans 15 amino acids. CDR3 sequence reads: CASSLTSDREETQYF. In DNA, the CDR3 is TGTGCCAGCAGCTTAACGTCGGACAGGGAGGAGACCCAGTACTTC.

Ten or more counts support this clonotype. CDR3 sequence reads: CASSPSGGRIGGYEQYF. CDR3 DNA: TGTGCCAGCTCACCTTCAGGGGGGCGTATCGGGGGCTACGAGCAGTACTTC. This chain links TRBV18 with TRBJ2-7, with a tentative D call TRBD1 (7 bases). V was cut by 3 bases and J by 3 bases, with 21 bases left in between. Germline CDR1 is KGHSH and CDR2 is LQKENI. CDR3 length equals 17 residues.

The chain couples TRBV20-1 to TRBJ2-7; D unclear. The germline V gene has CDR1 DFQATT and CDR2 SNEGSKA (reference sequence). This CDR3 has 16 residues. V gave up 4 bases and J gave up 4 bases, with 23 bases separating them. Here the CDR3 DNA reads TGCAGTGCTACGAGACCAAACCACGACGTTAAATACGAGCAGTACTTC. Translated: CSATRPNHDVKYEQYF.

The chain has TRBV27 and TRBJ2-7, with D possibly being TRBD1 (5 bases). The tail of the sequence fits TRBJ2-4 better, so the J call may be wrong. There are 15 residues in the CDR3. Germline CDR1 is MNHEY and CDR2 is SMNVEV (reference sequence). The CDR3 spells CASSPPQGAKNIQYF. DNA for the CDR3: TGTGCCAGCAGTCCCCCGCAGGGAGCCAAAAACATTCAGTACTTC.

CDR3 amino acids: CASSPAGKSYNEQFF. The CDR3 coding sequence is TGTGCCAGCAGCCCCGCGGGGAAGTCCTACAATGAGCAGTTCTTC. The chain links TRBV12-3 or TRBV12-4 to TRBJ2-1; D is perhaps TRBD2 (6 bases). The CDR3 consists of 15 residues. V was clipped by 6 bases and J by 1 base, with 13 bases between them.

This clonotype is termed large. The rearrangement joins TRBV7-8 to TRBJ2-7, with D unresolved. Germline CDR1 is SGHVS and CDR2 is FQNEAQ. V was cut by 3 bases and J by 2 bases, with 8 bases left in between. This CDR3 spans 13 amino acids. The CDR3 reads CASSFDDTYEQYF. In DNA form, the CDR3 reads TGTGCCAGCAGCTTCGACGACACCTACGAGCAGTACTTC.

This chain joins TRBV7-7 and TRBJ2-3, with 11 bases identical to TRBD2. The CDR3 contains 16 residues. J gave up 2 bases and V 5 bases, and 6 bases lay outside the gene matches. Germline lookup yields CDR1 SSHAT and CDR2 FNYEAQ (reference sequence). CDR3: CASSTGLAGHTDTQYF. In nucleotides, the CDR3 is TGTGCCAGCAGCACCGGACTAGCGGGTCACACAGATACGCAGTATTTT.

This clonotype was seen only a few times. V is TRBV7-2 and J is TRBJ2-5; 10 bases align to TRBD2. The length of the CDR3 is 15 residues. J lost 5 bases, V lost 2 bases, and 5 bases had no gene match. Per germline, CDR1 SGHTA and CDR2 FQGNSA. The CDR3 DNA is TGTGCCAGCAGCTTATGGACTAGCGGTGGCGAGACCCAGTACTTC. Amino acids: CASSLWTSGGETQYF.

This clonotype was observed at least ten times. The CDR3 region has the DNA TGTGCCAGCAGGGGGCCAAAAAACATTCAGTACTTC. This encodes CASRGPKNIQYF. The V gene is TRBV6-9, the J gene TRBJ2-4; possible D gene TRBD1, 5 bases. Trimming took off 6 bases at V and 4 bases at J, with 7 bases between the two ends. The CDR3 totals 12 residues. The germline V gene encodes CDR1 MNHGY and CDR2 SVAAGI.

The CDR3 protein is CASSDTTRNEQYF. The CDR3, as DNA: TGCGCCAGCAGTGACACTACGAGGAATGAGCAGTACTTC. The chain links TRBV10-2 to TRBJ2-7; D ambiguous. Trimming took 3 bases from V and 7 from J, leaving 13 bases between them. Germline CDR1 is WSHSY and CDR2 is SAAADI. The CDR3 length is 13 residues.

The count of this clonotype is one. The genes are TRBV10-1 and TRBJ2-7, with D tentatively TRBD2 (6 bases). The J call may be mistaken, given a closer DNA end match to TRBJ2-5. This CDR3 contains 15 residues. The germline V gene encodes CDR1 WNHNN and CDR2 SYGVQD (reference sequence). The CDR3 nucleotides are TGCGCCAGCAGTGACGGGCGGGCCGGGGGTGAGACCCAGTACTTC. It is translated as CASSDGRAGGETQYF.

The J gene is TRBJ2-5, the V gene TRBV7-9, with TRBD1 matching 8 bases. The CDR3 sequence is 15 residues long. CDR1 is SEHNR, CDR2 FQNEAQ, per germline (reference sequence). The V gene end was trimmed by 10 bases and the J gene end by 2 bases; junction bases not matched to a gene: 12. The CDR3 sequence: CATSQGAGEQETQYF. CDR3 nucleotide sequence: TGTGCCACCTCCCAGGGGGCAGGGGAGCAAGAGACCCAGTACTTC. Supplemented by reference TRBV7-9 and TRBJ2-5, the full variable domain reads DTGVSQNPRHKITKRGQNVTFRCDPISEHNRLYWYRQTLGQGPEFLTYFQNEAQLEKSRLLSDRFSAERPKGSFSTLEIQRTEQGDSAMYLCATSQGAGEQETQYFGPGTRLLVL.

With regard to this clonotype: In this CDR3 the conserved last residue, phenylalanine or tryptophan, is missing, so a read error is likely. No DNA is shown, since the ends of the CDR3 on it are uncertain; the CDR3 is the one TCRdb lists. The genes are TRBV5-1 and TRBJ2-7. The CDR3 is 17 residues long, counting both termini. Per the germline V gene, CDR1 is SGHRS and CDR2 is YFSETQ. CDR3 sequence reads: CASSLGRANNYGYTFGS.

This clonotype was seen ten or more times. The CDR3 DNA reads as TGTGCCAGCAGTTACGCGGGGGTGAAGACCCAGCATTTT. Translating gives CASSYAGVKTQHF. The chain uses TRBV6-2 or TRBV6-3 and TRBJ1-5; maybe TRBD1 (5 bases). V lost 2 bases, J lost 11 bases, and 13 bases lay in between. The CDR3 is made up of 13 amino acids. The germline V gene encodes CDR1 MNHEY and CDR2 SVGEGT.

This clonotype was recorded once. The CDR3 end shows no conserved phenylalanine or tryptophan, and so a read error is likely. It is unclear where the CDR3 begins or ends on the DNA, so no DNA is shown, and the CDR3 is as TCRdb lists it. The chain is built from TRBV27 and TRBJ2-6; TRBD1 reflects the table's D call only, with no check against the DNA. CDR1 and CDR2 from the germline V gene are MNHEY and SMNVEV (reference sequence). The CDR3 comprises 9 residues, both ends counted. The CDR3 loop is CASSTTGRS.